The entry below describes one T cell receptor beta chain. Its antigen is undetermined. The table came from immunoSEQ multiplex PCR; TCRdb's copy has only in-frame clones and leaves some out. The profile covers 95,000 to 110,000 clones, with over 80% appearing a single time and roughly 6.2% taken by the ten largest. This entry belongs to a study of T cell responses to AZD1222 COVID-19 vaccine. Regarding the study as a whole: Donor demographics were predominantly white British with a female majority; clonal diversity may be underestimated.

This CDR3 region has 12 residues. The V gene's germline CDR1 is SGDLS and CDR2 YYNGEE. The ends were cut back, 5 bases at V and 10 bases at J, with 13 bases in the middle. The input for sequencing was peripheral blood, taken 28 days after the second AZD1222 dose. The rearrangement joins TRBV9 to TRBJ2-1; D is perhaps TRBD2 (5 bases). The receptor was derived from an adult who received the AZD1222 COVID-19 vaccine. CDR3 DNA sequence: TGTGCCAGCAGGGACGGCCCGGGGGAGCAGTTCTTC. Translation: CASRDGPGEQFF.